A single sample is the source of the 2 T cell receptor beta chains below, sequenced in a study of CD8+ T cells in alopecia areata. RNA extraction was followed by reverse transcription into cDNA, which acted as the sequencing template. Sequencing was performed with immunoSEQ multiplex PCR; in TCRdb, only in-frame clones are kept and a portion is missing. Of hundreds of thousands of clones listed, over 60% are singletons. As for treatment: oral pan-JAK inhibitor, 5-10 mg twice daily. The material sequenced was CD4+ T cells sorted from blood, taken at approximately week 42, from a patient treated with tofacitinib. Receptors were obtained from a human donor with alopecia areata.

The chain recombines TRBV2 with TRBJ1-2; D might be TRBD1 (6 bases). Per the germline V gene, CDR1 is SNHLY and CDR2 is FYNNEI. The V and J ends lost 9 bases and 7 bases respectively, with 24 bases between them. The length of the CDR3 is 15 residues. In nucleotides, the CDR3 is TGTGCCAGTACCCCCGACGATACAGGGAAAAGTGGCTACACCTTC. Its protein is CASTPDDTGKSGYTF.

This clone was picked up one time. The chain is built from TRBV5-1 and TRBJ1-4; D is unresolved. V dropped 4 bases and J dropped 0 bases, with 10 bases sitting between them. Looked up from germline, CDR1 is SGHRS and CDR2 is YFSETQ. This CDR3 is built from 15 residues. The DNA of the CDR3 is TGCGCCAGCAGCCCCTCGACTACAACTAATGAAAAACTGTTTTTT. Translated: CASSPSTTTNEKLFF.